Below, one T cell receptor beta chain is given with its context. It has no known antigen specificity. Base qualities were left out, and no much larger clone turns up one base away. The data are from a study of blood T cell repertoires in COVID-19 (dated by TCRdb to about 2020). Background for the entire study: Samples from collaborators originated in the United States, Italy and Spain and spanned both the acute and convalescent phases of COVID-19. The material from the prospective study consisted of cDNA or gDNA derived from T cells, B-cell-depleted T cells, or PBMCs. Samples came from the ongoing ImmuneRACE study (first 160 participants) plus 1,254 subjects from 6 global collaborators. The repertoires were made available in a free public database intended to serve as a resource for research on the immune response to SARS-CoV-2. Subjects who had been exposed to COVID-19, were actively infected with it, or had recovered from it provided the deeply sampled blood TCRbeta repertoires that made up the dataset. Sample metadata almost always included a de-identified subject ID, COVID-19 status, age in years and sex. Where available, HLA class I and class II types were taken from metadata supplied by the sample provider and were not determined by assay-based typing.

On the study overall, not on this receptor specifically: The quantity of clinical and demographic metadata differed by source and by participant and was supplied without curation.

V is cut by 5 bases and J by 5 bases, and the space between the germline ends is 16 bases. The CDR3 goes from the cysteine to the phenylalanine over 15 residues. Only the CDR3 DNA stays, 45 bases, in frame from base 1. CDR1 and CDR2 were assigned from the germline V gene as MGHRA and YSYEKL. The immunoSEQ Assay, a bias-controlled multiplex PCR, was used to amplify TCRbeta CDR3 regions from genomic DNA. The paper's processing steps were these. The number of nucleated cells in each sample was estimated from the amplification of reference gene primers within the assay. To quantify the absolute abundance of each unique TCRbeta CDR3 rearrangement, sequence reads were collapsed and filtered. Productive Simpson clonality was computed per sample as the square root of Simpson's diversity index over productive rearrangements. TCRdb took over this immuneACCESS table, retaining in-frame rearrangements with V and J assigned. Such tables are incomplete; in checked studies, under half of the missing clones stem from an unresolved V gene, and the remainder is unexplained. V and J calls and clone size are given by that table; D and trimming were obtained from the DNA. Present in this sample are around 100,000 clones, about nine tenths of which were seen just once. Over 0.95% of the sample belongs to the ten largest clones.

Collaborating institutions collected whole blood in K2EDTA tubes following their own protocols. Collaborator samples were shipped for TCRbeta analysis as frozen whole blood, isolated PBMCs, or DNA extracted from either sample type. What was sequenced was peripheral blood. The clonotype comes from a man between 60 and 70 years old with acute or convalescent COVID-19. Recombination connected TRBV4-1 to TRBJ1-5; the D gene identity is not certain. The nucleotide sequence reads TGCGCCAGCAGCTCGAGACTTAACCTTGATCAGCCCCAGCATTTT. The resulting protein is CASSSRLNLDQPQHF.